This T cell receptor (beta chain) was captured by sequencing in a study of T cell responses to AZD1222 COVID-19 vaccine. Study-level results: Most donors were white British and more were female, and clonal diversity was possibly underestimated. It was only 6 or 7 AZD1222 recipients who were seropositive at baseline.

Worth noting for this clone: What it recognizes is unknown.

The CDR3 is 14 amino acids. V was shortened by 2 bases and J by 3 bases, with 9 bases between the two germline ends. Germline V gene sequence: CDR1 SGHAT, CDR2 FQDESV (reference sequence). The method was immunoSEQ multiplex PCR; TCRdb's version includes in-frame clones alone and lacks a portion of them. The sample lists about 150,000 clones, roughly 89% seen once, with roughly 7.5% in the top ten. This sequence joins TRBV11-1 and TRBJ2-3; D possibly corresponds to TRBD1 (5 bases). The specimen comprised peripheral blood, sampled 28 days after the second dose of the MenACWY control vaccine. This clonotype was sampled from an adult who received the MenACWY meningococcal vaccine as a control. CDR3 amino acids: CASSLQGNTDTQYF. The CDR3 DNA reads TGTGCCAGCAGCTTACAGGGAAATACAGATACGCAGTATTTT.